This TCR beta chain was identified during a study of T cell responses to AZD1222 COVID-19 vaccine. Turning to the study itself: Second-dose groups at about 4 or about 12 weeks were pooled. Study-level points and caveats: Spike-wide vaccine-associated CD4 TCRs dominated at 160-218 and 743-854.

Profiled with immunoSEQ multiplex PCR; TCRdb holds only in-frame clones, not every one. The data show approximately 94,000 clones, with about 88% seen just once and 1.8% held by the top ten. In the case of this clone: What it binds is unknown.

V was shortened by 0 bases and J by 4 bases, with 11 bases between the two germline ends. This CDR3 has 15 amino acids. Germline loops: CDR1 MGHDK, CDR2 SYGVNS. This TCR was recovered from an adult in good health. The rearrangement joins TRBV25-1 to TRBJ2-3, with D perhaps matching TRBD1 (6 bases). Sequenced material: peripheral blood, taken on day 0 of AZD1222 vaccination. CDR3 nucleotides: TGTGCCAGCAGTGAATACAGGGGATATGCAGATACGCAGTATTTT. It translates to CASSEYRGYADTQYF.